This T cell receptor beta chain came from a study of glioma-infiltrating T cells. Study as a whole: Samples included WHO grade II oligodendrogliomas or astrocytomas and initial-diagnosis grade IV glioblastomas. Glioma patients had dexamethasone for six or fewer days before surgery. Study-level findings and limits: Signature shared blood CDR3 motifs were enriched in low-divergence and depleted in high-divergence patients.

As to this clonotype: Antigen specificity is unknown.

V was cut by 6 bases and J by 5 bases, with 15 bases left in between. This CDR3 comprises 14 residues. TCR alpha and beta CDR3 regions were amplified from RNA using iRepertoire nested multiplex PCR. Input was roughly 100-450 ng of tissue mRNA or PBMC total RNA. TCRdb ran MiXCR on the multiplex PCR reads and lists one entry per CDR3 protein. The sample consists of approximately 400,000 distinct CDR3 sequences, less than 50% of them appearing once. The sample was glioma tissue, nonneoplastic brain tissue, or PBMCs (not recorded which). This rearrangement joins TRBV12-3 or TRBV12-4 to TRBJ2-3, with D unresolved. The source of this sequence is a human donor with low-grade glioma or glioblastoma, undergoing nonglioma brain surgery, or in good health (not recorded which). The chain's CDR3 is CASSVSLVGDTQYF. CDR3 DNA: TGTGCCAGCAGCGTCTCTTTGGTTGGAGATACGCAGTATTTT.